This TCR beta chain comes out of a study of blood T cell repertoires in COVID-19. Per germline, CDR1 MGHRA and CDR2 YSYEKL. The CDR3 runs to 17 residues. Trimming left V 2 bases short and J 0 bases short, with 15 bases between. The assay was immunoSEQ multiplex PCR, and TCRdb's table has in-frame clones only and misses some. The table lists fewer than 650,000 clones, about 89% of them singletons, with 7.5% to 9% in the top ten. The receptor was derived from a woman aged 50 to 60 with COVID-19, enrolled during active disease. The chain is built from TRBV4-1 and TRBJ2-3; D gene unclear. Sequenced material: peripheral blood. The chain's CDR3 is CASSQNLWVTSTDTQYF. The CDR3 nucleotides are TGCGCCAGCAGCCAAAATCTCTGGGTGACTAGCACAGATACGCAGTATTTT.